The clone carrying this T cell receptor beta chain was recorded a few times. What it binds is not known. This specimen comes from a study of cytomegalovirus exposure and HLA in healthy donors. With V trimmed by 1 base and J by 4 bases, 13 bases remained unmatched. CDR1 is SGHNT, CDR2 YENEEA, per germline. This CDR3 contains 20 residues. General study results and limits: Beyond CMV serostatus, there was no information to go on about immune exposure. In vitro work confirmed that three CMV-associated chains recognize CMV antigens. Cytomegalovirus-associated TCR beta chains were listed, numbering 150 to 200.

PCR was performed using 60 Vbeta and 13 Jbeta primers. Original processing notes: In a later analysis, around 11 million of tens of millions of unique beta chains occurred in at least two donors. Sequencing was performed with immunoSEQ multiplex PCR; in TCRdb, only in-frame clones are kept and a portion is missing. V, J and clone size derive from that table, while D and trimming were established from the DNA sequence. The table includes roughly 140,000 clones, around 60% detected once. The sequenced sample was PBMCs. The chain has TRBV11-3 and TRBJ2-3; TRBD2 agrees at 14 bases. This TCR was recovered from a woman in her sixties in good health and CMV-seropositive. CDR3 DNA: TGTGCCAGCAGCTTAGGAACCGGTACGGGACTAGCGGGAGAGTCAGATACGCAGTATTTT. It translates to CASSLGTGTGLAGESDTQYF. Looking up the rest from reference TRBV11-3 and TRBJ2-3 gives the full variable domain: EAGVVQSPRYKIIEKKQPVAFWCNPISGHNTLYWYLQNLGQGPELLIRYENEEAVDDSQLPKDRFSAERLKGVDSTLKIQPAELGDSAVYLCASSLGTGTGLAGESDTQYFGPGTRLTVL.